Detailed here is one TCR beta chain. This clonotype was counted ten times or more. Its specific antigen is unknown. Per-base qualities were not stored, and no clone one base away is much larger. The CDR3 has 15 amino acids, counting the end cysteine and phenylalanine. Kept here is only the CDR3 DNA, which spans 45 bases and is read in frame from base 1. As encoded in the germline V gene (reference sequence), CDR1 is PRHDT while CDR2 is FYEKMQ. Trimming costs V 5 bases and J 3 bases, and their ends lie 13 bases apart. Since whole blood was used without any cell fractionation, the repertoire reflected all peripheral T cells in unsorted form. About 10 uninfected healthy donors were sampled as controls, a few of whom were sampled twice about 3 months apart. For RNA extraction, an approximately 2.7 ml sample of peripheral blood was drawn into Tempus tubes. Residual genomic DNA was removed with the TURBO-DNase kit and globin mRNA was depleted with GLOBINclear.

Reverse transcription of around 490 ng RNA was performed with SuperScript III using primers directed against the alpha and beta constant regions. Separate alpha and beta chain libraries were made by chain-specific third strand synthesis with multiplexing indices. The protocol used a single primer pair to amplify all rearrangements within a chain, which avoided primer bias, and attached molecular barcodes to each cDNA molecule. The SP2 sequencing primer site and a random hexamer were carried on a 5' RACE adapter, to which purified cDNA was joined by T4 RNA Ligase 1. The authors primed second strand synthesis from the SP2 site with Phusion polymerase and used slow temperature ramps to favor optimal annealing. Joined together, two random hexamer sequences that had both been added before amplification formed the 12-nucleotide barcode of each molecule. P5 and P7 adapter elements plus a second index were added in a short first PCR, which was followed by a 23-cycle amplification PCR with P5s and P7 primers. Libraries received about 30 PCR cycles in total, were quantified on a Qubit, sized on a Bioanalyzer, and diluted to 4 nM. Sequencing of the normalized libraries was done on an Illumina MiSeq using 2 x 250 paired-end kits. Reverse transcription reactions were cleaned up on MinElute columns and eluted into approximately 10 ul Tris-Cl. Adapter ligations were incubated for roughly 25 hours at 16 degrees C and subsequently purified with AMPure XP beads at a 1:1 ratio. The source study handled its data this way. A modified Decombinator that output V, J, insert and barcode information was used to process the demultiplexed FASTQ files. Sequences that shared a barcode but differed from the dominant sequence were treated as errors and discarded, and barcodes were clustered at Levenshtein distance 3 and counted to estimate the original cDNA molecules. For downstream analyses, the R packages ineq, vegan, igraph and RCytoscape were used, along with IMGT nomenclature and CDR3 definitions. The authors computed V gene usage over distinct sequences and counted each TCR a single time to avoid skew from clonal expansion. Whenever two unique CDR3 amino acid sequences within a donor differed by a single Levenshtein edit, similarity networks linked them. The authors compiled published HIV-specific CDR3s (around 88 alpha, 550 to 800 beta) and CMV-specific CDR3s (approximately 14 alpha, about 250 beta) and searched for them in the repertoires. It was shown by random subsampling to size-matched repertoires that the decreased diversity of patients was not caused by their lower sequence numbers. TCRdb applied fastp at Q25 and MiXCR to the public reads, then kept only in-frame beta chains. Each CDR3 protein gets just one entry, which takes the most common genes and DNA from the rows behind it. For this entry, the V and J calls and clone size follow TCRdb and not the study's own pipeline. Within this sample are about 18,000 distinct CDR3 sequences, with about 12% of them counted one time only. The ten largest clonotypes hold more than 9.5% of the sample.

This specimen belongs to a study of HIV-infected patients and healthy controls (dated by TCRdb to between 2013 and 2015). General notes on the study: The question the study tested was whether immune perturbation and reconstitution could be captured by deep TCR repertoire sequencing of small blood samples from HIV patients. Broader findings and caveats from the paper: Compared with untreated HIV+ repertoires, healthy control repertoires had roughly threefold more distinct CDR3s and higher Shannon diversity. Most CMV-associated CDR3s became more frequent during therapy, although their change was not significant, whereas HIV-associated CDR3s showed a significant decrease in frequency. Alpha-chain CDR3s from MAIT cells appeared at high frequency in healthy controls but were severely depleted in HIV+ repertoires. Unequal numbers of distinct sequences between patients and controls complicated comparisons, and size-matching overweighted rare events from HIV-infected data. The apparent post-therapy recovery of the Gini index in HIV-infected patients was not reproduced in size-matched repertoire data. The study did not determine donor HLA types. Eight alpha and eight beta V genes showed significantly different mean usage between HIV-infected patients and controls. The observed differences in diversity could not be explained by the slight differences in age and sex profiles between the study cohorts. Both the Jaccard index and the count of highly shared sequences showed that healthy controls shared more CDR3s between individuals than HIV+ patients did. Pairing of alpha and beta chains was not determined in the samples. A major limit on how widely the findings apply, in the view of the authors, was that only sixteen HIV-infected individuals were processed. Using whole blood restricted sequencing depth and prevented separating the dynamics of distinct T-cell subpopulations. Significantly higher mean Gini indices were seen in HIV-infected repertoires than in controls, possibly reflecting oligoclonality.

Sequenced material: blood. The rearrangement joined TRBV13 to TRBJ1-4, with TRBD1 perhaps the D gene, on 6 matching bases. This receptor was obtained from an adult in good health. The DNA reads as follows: TGTGCCAGCAGCGGCAACAGGGAGGCTAATGAAAAACTGTTTTTT. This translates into CASSGNREANEKLFF.